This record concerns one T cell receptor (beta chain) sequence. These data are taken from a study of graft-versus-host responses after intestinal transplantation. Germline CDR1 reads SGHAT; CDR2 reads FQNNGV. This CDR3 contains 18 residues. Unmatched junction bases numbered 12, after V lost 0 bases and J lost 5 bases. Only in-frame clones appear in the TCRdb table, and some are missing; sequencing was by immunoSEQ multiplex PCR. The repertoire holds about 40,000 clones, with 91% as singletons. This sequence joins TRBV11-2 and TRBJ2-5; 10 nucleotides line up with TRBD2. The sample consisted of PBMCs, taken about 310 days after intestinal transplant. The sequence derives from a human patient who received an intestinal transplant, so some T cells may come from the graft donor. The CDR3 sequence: CASSLDGGAGGAFETQYF. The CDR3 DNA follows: TGTGCCAGCAGCTTAGACGGGGGAGCGGGGGGGGCGTTTGAGACCCAGTACTTC. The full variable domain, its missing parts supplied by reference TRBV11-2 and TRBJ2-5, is EAGVAQSPRYKIIEKRQSVAFWCNPISGHATLYWYQQILGQGPKLLIQFQNNGVVDDSQLPKDRFSAERLKGVDSTLKIQPAKLEDSAVYLCASSLDGGAGGAFETQYFGPGTRLLVL.